This TCR beta chain was profiled in a study of blood T cell repertoires in COVID-19. Study overall: PBMCs, B-cell-depleted T cells, or T cells were the source of the cDNA or gDNA that made up the material.

Patients of the Seattle cohort, enrolled during active infection, were followed longitudinally. There are 14 residues in the CDR3. V trimming: 4 bases; J trimming: 2 bases; junction bases outside the gene matches: 7. In germline, CDR1 is SQVTM, CDR2 ANQGSEA. Original analysis: Researchers report that nucleated cell counts were estimated from reference gene primer amplification. TCRdb's table, derived via immunoSEQ multiplex PCR, lists solely in-frame clones and lacks some. V, J and clone size are taken as reported in that table, and D and trimming were inferred from the DNA itself. The table records fewer than 200,000 clones, 85% of them present only once.

The rearrangement uses TRBV29-1 and TRBJ1-2; 7 bases are a match to TRBD1. The receptor was isolated from a woman older than 75 with COVID-19, enrolled during active disease. The material sequenced was peripheral blood. The CDR3 DNA is TGCAGCGTTGCCCGGGGACAGCTCAACTATGGCTACACCTTC. Translated, it gives CSVARGQLNYGYTF.